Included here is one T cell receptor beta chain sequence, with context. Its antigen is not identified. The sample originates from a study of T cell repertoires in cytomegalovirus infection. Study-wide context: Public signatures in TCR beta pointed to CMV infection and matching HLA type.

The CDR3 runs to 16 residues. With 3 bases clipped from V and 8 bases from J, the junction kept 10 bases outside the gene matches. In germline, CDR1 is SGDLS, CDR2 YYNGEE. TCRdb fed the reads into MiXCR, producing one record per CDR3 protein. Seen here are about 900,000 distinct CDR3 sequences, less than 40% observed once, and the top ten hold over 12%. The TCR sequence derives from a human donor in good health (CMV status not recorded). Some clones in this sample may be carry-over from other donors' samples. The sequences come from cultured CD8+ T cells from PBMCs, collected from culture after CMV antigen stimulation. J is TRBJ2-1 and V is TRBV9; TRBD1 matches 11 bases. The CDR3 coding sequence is TGTGCCAGCAGCGGACCCGGGACAGGGGGTTCAGATGAGCAGTTCTTC. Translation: CASSGPGTGGSDEQFF. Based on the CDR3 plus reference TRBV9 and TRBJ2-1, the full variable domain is DSGVTQTPKHLITATGQRVTLRCSPRSGDLSVYWYQQSLDQGLQFLIQYYNGEERAKGNILERFSAQQFPDLHSELNLSSLELGDSALYFCASSGPGTGGSDEQFFGPGTRLTVL.